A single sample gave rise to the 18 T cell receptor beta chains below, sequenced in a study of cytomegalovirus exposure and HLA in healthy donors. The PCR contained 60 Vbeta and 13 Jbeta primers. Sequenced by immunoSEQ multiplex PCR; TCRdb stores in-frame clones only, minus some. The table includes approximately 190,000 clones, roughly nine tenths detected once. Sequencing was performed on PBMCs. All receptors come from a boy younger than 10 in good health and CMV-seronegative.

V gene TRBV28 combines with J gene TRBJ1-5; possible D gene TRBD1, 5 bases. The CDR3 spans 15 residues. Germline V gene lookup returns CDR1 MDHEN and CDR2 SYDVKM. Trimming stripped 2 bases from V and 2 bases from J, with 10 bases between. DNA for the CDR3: TGTGCCAGCAGTTTAGCTGGGACTGGCAATCAGCCCCAGCATTTT. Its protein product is CASSLAGTGNQPQHF.

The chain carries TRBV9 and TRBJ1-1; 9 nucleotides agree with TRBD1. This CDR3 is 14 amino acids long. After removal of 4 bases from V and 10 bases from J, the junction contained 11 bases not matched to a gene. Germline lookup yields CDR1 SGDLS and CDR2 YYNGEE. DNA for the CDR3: TGTGCCAGCAGCTCCAACTCACAGGGGGCCGGAGCTTTCTTT. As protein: CASSSNSQGAGAFF.

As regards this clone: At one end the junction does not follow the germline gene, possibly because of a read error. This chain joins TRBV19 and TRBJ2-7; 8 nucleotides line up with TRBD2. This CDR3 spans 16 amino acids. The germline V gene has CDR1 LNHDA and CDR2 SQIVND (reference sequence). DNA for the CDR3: TGTGCCAGTAGTATAGAGGGCGGGAGGATCTCCCACGAGCAGTACTTC. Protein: CASSIEGGRISHEQYF.

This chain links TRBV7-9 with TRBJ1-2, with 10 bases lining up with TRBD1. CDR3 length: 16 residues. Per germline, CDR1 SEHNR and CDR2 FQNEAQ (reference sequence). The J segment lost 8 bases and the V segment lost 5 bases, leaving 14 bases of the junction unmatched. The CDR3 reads CASSPLLGTGVNGYTF. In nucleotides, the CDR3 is TGTGCCAGCAGCCCCCTATTGGGGACAGGGGTGAACGGCTACACCTTC.

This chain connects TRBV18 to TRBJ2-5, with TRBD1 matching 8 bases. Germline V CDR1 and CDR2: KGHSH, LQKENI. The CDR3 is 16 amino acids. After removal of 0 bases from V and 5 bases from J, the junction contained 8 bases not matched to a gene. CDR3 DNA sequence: TGTGCCAGCTCACCACCGTCCGGCAGGGGGCAGGAGACCCAGTACTTC. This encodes CASSPPSGRGQETQYF.

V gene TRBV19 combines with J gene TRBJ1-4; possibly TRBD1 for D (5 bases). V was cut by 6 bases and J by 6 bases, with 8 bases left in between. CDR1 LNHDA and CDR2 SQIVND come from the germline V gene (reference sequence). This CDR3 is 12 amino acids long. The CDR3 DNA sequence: TGTGCCAGTAGATCCAGGGATGAAAAACTGTTTTTT. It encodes CASRSRDEKLFF.

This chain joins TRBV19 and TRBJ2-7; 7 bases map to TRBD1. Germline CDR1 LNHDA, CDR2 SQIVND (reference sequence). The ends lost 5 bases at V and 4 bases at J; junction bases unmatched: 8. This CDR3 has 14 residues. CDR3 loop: CASSRQGSGYEQYF. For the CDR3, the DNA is TGTGCCAGTAGTCGACAGGGAAGCGGTTACGAGCAGTACTTC.

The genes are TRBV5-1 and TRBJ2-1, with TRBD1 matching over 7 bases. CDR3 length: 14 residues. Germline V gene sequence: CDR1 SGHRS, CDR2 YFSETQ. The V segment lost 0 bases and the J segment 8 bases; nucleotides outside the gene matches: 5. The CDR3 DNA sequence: TGCGCCAGCAGCTTGGGGAGACAGGGCTATGAGCAGTTCTTC. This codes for CASSLGRQGYEQFF.

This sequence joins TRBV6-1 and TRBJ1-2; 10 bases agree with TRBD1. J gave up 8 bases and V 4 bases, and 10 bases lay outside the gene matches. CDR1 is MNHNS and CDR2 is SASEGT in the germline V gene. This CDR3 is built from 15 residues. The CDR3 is CASSVEGTGVGGYTF. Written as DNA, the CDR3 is TGTGCCAGCAGTGTCGAGGGGACAGGGGTCGGCGGCTACACCTTC.

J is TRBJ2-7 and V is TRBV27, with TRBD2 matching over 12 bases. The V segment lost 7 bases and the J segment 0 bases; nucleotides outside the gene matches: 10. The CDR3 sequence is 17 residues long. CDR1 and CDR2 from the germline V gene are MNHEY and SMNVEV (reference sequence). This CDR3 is CASTSYPGLAGSYEQYF. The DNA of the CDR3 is TGTGCCAGCACCTCATACCCGGGACTAGCGGGCTCCTACGAGCAGTACTTC.

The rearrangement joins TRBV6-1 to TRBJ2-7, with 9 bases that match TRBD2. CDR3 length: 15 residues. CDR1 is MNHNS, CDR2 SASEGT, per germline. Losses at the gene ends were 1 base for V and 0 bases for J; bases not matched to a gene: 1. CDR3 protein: CASSEELAGSYEQYF. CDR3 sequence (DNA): TGTGCCAGCAGTGAAGAACTAGCGGGCTCCTACGAGCAGTACTTC.

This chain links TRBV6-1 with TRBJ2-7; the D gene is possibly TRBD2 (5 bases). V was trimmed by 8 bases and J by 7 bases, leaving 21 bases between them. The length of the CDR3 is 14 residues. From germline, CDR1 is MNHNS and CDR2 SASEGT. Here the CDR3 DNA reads TGTGCCAGCCACCATGAACCAGAACGGGGTGAGCAGTACTTC. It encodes CASHHEPERGEQYF.

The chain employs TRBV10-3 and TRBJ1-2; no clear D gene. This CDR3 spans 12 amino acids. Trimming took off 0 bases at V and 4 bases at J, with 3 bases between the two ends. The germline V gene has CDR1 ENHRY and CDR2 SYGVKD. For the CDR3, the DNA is TGTGCCATCAGTGAGTCGAGCTATGGCTACACCTTC. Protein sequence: CAISESSYGYTF.

The CDR3 region has the DNA TGTGCCAGCAGTCTGGGGGGTCTACAGGCCAGATCCTACGAGCAGTACTTC. Encoded protein: CASSLGGLQARSYEQYF. The chain carries TRBV28 and TRBJ2-7, with D possibly TRBD2 on 6 matching bases. The CDR3 consists of 17 residues. V was cut by 5 bases and J by 1 base, with 21 bases left in between. Germline V CDR1 and CDR2: MDHEN, SYDVKM.

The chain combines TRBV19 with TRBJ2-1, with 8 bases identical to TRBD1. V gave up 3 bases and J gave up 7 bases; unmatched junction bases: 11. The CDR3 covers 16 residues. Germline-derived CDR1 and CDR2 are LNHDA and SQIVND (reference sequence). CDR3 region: CASSMGGTGWGNEQFF. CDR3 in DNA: TGTGCCAGTAGTATGGGCGGGACAGGATGGGGAAATGAGCAGTTCTTC.

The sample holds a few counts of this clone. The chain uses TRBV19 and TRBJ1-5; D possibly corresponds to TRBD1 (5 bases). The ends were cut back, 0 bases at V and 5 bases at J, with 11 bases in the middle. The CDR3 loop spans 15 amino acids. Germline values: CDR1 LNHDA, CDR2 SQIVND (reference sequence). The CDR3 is CASSIDWGRDQPQHF. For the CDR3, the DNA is TGTGCCAGTAGTATAGATTGGGGCAGGGATCAGCCCCAGCATTTT.

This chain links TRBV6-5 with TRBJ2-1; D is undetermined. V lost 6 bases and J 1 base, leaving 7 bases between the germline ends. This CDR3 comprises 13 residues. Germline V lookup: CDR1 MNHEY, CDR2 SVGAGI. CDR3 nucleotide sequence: TGTGCCAGCAGCCTAGATTCCTACAATGAGCAGTTCTTC. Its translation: CASSLDSYNEQFF.

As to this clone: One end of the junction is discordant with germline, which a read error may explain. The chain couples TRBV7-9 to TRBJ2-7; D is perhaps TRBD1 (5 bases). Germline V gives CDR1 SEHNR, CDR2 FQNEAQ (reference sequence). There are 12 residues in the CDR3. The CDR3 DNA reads TGTTCCAGCAGCTTAGAAGGGGACGAGCAGTACTTC. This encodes CSSSLEGDEQYF. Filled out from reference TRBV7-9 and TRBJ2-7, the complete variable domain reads DTGVSQNPRHKITKRGQNVTFRCDPISEHNRLYWYRQTLGQGPEFLTYFQNEAQLEKSRLLSDRFSAERPKGSFSTLEIQRTEQGDSAMYLCSSSLEGDEQYFGPGTRLTVT.